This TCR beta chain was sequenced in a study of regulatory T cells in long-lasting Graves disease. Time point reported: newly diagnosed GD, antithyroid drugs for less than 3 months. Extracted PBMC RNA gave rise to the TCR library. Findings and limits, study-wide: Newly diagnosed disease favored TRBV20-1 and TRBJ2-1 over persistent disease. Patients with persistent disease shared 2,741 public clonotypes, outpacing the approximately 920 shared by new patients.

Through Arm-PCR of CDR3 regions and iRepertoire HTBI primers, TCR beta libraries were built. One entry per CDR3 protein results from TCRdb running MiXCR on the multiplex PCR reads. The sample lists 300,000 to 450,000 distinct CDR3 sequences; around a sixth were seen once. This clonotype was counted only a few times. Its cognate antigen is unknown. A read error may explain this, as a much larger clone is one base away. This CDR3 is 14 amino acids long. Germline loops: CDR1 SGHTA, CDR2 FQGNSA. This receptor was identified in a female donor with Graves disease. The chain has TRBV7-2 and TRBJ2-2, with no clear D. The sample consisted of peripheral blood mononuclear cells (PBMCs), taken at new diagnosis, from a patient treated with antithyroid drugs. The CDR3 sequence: CANSSLNRAGELFF. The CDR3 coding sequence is TGTGCCAACAGCTCCCTGAATCGGGCCGGGGAGCTGTTTTTT.